This T cell receptor (beta chain) was recovered during a study of T-cell memory formation after mild COVID-19. Study overall: TCR clusters were largely donor specific.

This clonotype was seen a handful of times. The target antigen is unknown. The study's findings and limits: Those CD4+ clones that contracted were mainly in CM and EM (CD8+ ones in EMRA). CD4/CD8 balance held among clones contracting day 15 to 85, and later expanders leaned CD4+.

The V gene end was trimmed by 8 bases and the J gene end by 0 bases; junction bases not matched to a gene: 6. Per the germline V gene, CDR1 is SEHNR and CDR2 is FQNEAQ (reference sequence). There are 16 residues in the CDR3. Using constant-segment primers, 5'RACE produced TCR alpha and TCR beta cDNA libraries carrying sample barcodes and UMIs. TCRdb redid the calling of the 5' RACE reads with MiXCR, one entry per CDR3 protein. This table holds fewer than 200,000 distinct CDR3 sequences, approximately 17% found once. Sequencing input: PBMCs or a T cell subset sorted from them (not recorded which). The sequence derives from a man aged 18 to 29 who had mild COVID-19 (a few samples of this study predate the infection). Cell type and time point are not known. The chain recombines TRBV7-9 with TRBJ2-1; 11 nucleotides match TRBD1. CDR3 coding DNA: TGTGCCAGCTCAGGACAGGGGGCGGGCTCCTACAATGAGCAGTTCTTC. Protein product: CASSGQGAGSYNEQFF.